Listed here is a single T cell receptor beta chain. The data are from a study of control samples from healthy donors and cancer patients. The method was immunoSEQ multiplex PCR; TCRdb's version includes in-frame clones alone and lacks a portion of them. The repertoire holds 50,000 to 65,000 clones, approximately 90% seen once, with about 0.99% in the top ten. Trimming took 1 base from V and 8 from J, leaving 12 bases between them. The CDR3 sequence is 14 residues long. The germline CDR1 and CDR2 sequences are SEHNR and FQNEAQ (reference sequence). The sample was PBMCs. The chain links TRBV7-9 to TRBJ2-1; a possible D gene is TRBD1 (6 bases). This TCR was recovered from a man aged 25 to 45 with colorectal cancer. The CDR3: CASSLGSRGYEQFF. The DNA for the CDR3 is TGTGCCAGCAGCTTAGGGAGCAGGGGATATGAGCAGTTCTTC.